This T cell receptor (beta chain) is from a study of blood T cell repertoires in COVID-19. Study context: Italy, Spain and the United States were the sources of the convalescent and acute COVID-19 samples. PBMCs, B-cell-depleted T cells, or T cells provided the cDNA or gDNA that made up the material.

Losses at the gene ends were 4 bases for V and 4 bases for J; bases not matched to a gene: 15. Germline V gene sequence: CDR1 SGHRS, CDR2 YFSETQ. CDR3 length: 17 residues. Study processing details: Reference gene primer amplification gave nucleated cell count estimates. Clones were sequenced by immunoSEQ multiplex PCR, and TCRdb holds only the in-frame ones, with some missing. For V, J and clone size, that table is used; D and trimming come from the DNA. The sample records fewer than 130,000 clones, 80% to 90% being singletons. This chain uses TRBV5-1 with TRBJ2-7; TRBD1 agrees at 9 bases. Sequenced: peripheral blood. This receptor was taken from a woman of 80 years or more with acute or convalescent COVID-19. CDR3 sequence: CASSPSDPGQGWYEQYF. DNA of the CDR3: TGCGCCAGCAGCCCGTCGGATCCGGGACAGGGTTGGTACGAGCAGTACTTC.